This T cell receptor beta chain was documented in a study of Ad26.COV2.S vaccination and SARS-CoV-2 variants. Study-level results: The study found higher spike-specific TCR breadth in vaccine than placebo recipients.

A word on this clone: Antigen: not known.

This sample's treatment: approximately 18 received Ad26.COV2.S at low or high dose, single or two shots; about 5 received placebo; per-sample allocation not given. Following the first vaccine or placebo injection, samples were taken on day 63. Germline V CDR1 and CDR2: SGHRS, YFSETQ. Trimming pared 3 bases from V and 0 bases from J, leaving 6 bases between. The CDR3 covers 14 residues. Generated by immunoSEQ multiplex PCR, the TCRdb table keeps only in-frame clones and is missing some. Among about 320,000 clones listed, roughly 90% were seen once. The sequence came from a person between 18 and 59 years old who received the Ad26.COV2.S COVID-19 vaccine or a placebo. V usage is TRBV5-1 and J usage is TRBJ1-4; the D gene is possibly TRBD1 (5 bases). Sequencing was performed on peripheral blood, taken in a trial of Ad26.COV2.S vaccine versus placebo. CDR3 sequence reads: CASSSTATNEKLFF. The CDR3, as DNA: TGCGCCAGCAGCTCGACAGCAACTAATGAAAAACTGTTTTTT.